This is a list of T cell receptor beta chains from one sample in a study of T cell responses to AZD1222 COVID-19 vaccine. Clones were read by immunoSEQ multiplex PCR, and TCRdb kept only the in-frame ones, dropping some. The sample includes 150,000 to 200,000 clones, approximately 94% of them seen just once. The sample was peripheral blood, taken 28 days after the second AZD1222 dose. These TCRs come from an adult who received the AZD1222 COVID-19 vaccine. Each CDR3 is given with its conserved first and last residue. The order of the fields is D gene, clone size, V gene, J gene, CDR3 DNA, CDR3 protein. A D gene is named only where the DNA matches it firmly. Rows give clone size only sometimes, using once, few, many, or a class for an expanded clone.

.	.	TRBV2	TRBJ1-5	TGTGCCAGCAGTGATGAGGGGAGCAATCAGCCCCAGCATTTT	CASSDEGSNQPQHF
.	.	TRBV5-1	TRBJ1-5	TGCGCCAGCAGCTTGGCGGCAGGGGAGCAGCCCCAGCATTTT	CASSLAAGEQPQHF
.	.	TRBV5-6	TRBJ1-1	TGTGCCAGCAGACGGGGCAGGGAAAGGACTGAAGCTTTCTTT	CASRRGRERTEAFF
.	.	TRBV18	TRBJ1-1	TGTGCCAGCTCCCCAGTCGGGAAAGGGGACACTGAAGCTTTCTTT	CASSPVGKGDTEAFF
.	.	TRBV28	TRBJ2-2	TGTGCCAGCAGTCGGGTCGGGACTTTAAACACCGGGGAGCTGTTTTTT	CASSRVGTLNTGELFF
.	.	TRBV25-1	TRBJ1-2	TGTGCCAGCAGCGCCGGGGGGGGCTACACCTTC	CASSAGGGYTF
.	.	TRBV27	TRBJ1-2	TGTGCCAGCAGTCCACGGGGAGGGGGTCCTAGGGGCTACACCTTC	CASSPRGGGPRGYTF
.	.	TRBV12-3/TRBV12-4	TRBJ1-3	TGTGCCAGCAGTTTCGGGGGAAACACCATATATTTT	CASSFGGNTIYF
TRBD1	.	TRBV4-3	TRBJ1-2	TGCGCCAGCAGCCAAGGGCAACTTCCAGGGGGCTATGGCTACACCTTC	CASSQGQLPGGYGYTF
.	.	TRBV13	TRBJ1-4	TGTGCCAGCAGCTTATTGGGTGAAAAACTGTTTTTT	CASSLLGEKLFF
.	.	TRBV6-5	TRBJ1-1	TGTGCCAGCAGTTCTGGCGGATTGAACACTGAAGCTTTCTTT	CASSSGGLNTEAFF
TRBD2	.	TRBV7-7	TRBJ2-1	TGTGCCAGCAGCCCCGGACTAGCGGGAGAATACAATGAGCAGTTCTTC	CASSPGLAGEYNEQFF
TRBD2	.	TRBV3-1/TRBV3-2	TRBJ2-3	TGTGCCAGCAGCCTCCTTGGGACTAGCGGGAGCACAGATACGCAGTATTTT	CASSLLGTSGSTDTQYF
.	once	TRBV30	TRBJ1-1	TGTGCCTGGAGATTGGGGGGACTGAACACTGAAGCTTTCTTT	CAWRLGGLNTEAFF
TRBD2	medium-sized	TRBV30	TRBJ2-7	TGTGCCTGGAGGGGGCAGCGGGAGTCAGACGAGCAGTACTTC	CAWRGQRESDEQYF
TRBD1	.	TRBV6-2/TRBV6-3	TRBJ1-2	TGTGCCAGCAGTTACGGACAGGCGTATGGCTACACCTTC	CASSYGQAYGYTF
.	.	TRBV3-1/TRBV3-2	TRBJ2-3	TGTGCCAGCAGCCAAGATGGGCTAGCGCCCGGGACAGATACGCAGTATTTT	CASSQDGLAPGTDTQYF
.	.	TRBV12-5	TRBJ2-5	TGTGCTAGTGGTTTGGGACCCGCGGTAGGGGTGCAAGAGACCCAGTACTTC	CASGLGPAVGVQETQYF
TRBD1	few	TRBV6-5	TRBJ1-5	TGTGCCAGCACGAGACAGGGAAAAGATCAGCCCCAGCATTTT	CASTRQGKDQPQHF
.	.	TRBV14	TRBJ2-3	TGTGCCAGCAGCCAAGATGGGGGAGTTAGCACAGATACGCAGTATTTT	CASSQDGGVSTDTQYF
TRBD1	.	TRBV28	TRBJ2-7	TGTGCCAGCAGCCTCATACAGGGGGCGGGCTCCTACGAGCAGTACTTC	CASSLIQGAGSYEQYF
TRBD2	few	TRBV3-1/TRBV3-2	TRBJ2-7	TGTGCCAGCAGCCAAGATGGACTAGCGGGAGCCTTCTACGAGCAGTACTTC	CASSQDGLAGAFYEQYF
.	.	TRBV4-1	TRBJ2-1	TGCGCCAGCAGCCAAGTAGGGGTTTTCAATGAGCAGTTCTTC	CASSQVGVFNEQFF
TRBD1	.	TRBV7-6	TRBJ1-3	TGTGCCAGCAGCGCAAACAGGGGTTCTGGAAACACCATATATTTT	CASSANRGSGNTIYF
TRBD1	.	TRBV18	TRBJ1-2	TGTGCCAGCTCACCGGGACAGGGGAATATTGGTGGCTACACCTTC	CASSPGQGNIGGYTF
TRBD2	.	TRBV2	TRBJ2-7	TGTGCCAGCCTCGCTAGCGGACCCTACGAGCAGTACTTC	CASLASGPYEQYF
.	.	TRBV28	TRBJ1-2	TGTGCCAGCAGTTTCGGGGGGAAAGGCTACACCTTC	CASSFGGKGYTF
.	.	TRBV10-2	TRBJ1-5	TGCGCCAGCACCCCCAAGGTTTATAGCAATCAGCCCCAGCATTTT	CASTPKVYSNQPQHF
TRBD1	.	TRBV7-2	TRBJ1-5	TGTGCCAGCAGCTCGGACAGGGTGCAGCCCCAGCATTTT	CASSSDRVQPQHF
TRBD2	.	TRBV5-1	TRBJ2-7	TGCGCCAGTCGGGAGGGGACCTACGAGCAGTACTTC	CASREGTYEQYF
.	few	TRBV11-3	TRBJ2-1	TGTGCCAGCAGCGAGAGGAACAATGAGCAGTTCTTC	CASSERNNEQFF